This paragraph reports one T cell receptor (beta chain). No antigen is known for it. No clone much larger than this one lies a single base away; base qualities are absent. RNA was extracted with the RNeasy kit and roughly 0.45 to 1 ug was reverse transcribed using random hexamers. The immunoSEQ multiplex PCR assay, covering 54 Vbeta and 13 Jbeta segments, was used to amplify TCR beta CDR3 regions. To correct PCR amplification bias, a synthetic template baseline was used for both primer optimization and computational correction. In the source study's methods: Reads were annotated to V, D and J genes according to IMGT and were analyzed with immunoSEQ Analyzer, with only productive sequences retained. To calculate clonality, Shannon entropy was normalized by log2 of the number of productive unique sequences and then subtracted from one. Public and private clones were assessed among the 100 most prevalent clones of each patient and control. A clone was defined as Susac-specific if it was absent from the healthy and MS cohorts, from some 1,100 published viral clones and from other ImmuneACCESS disease sequences. The public sequencing data were trimmed at Q25 with fastp and processed into clonotypes with MiXCR by TCRdb, which kept only in-frame beta chains. Each entry merges the rows of one CDR3 protein and shows their most common DNA and genes. It is TCRdb's table, rather than the study itself, that gives the V and J calls and clone size. The sample table holds about 240,000 distinct CDR3 sequences, of which 90% to 96% were seen once. The ten largest clones represent approximately 0.1% of the sample.

Peripheral blood CD8+ and CD4+ T cells from healthy donors, Susac syndrome patients and multiple sclerosis patients were profiled using high-throughput TCR beta sequencing. Recently defined diagnostic criteria for definite or probable disease were met by the Susac syndrome patients. CD8+ TEMRA cells were enriched by FACS, while bulk CD8+ and CD4+ T cells were purified by magnetic negative isolation. Blood was drawn into EDTA tubes, processed within 24 hours, and PBMCs were isolated by density gradient centrifugation. PBMCs intended for TCR sequencing were cryopreserved in liquid nitrogen and thawed later in a water bath at 37 degrees C. The sorted or isolated CD4+, CD8+ and CD8+ TEMRA cells reached a purity of at least 90%. Reading the germline V gene (reference sequence) gives CDR1 LGHDT and CDR2 YNNKEL. The CDR3, cysteine through phenylalanine, is 14 amino acids long. The sequence is cut down to CDR3 DNA, 42 bases in frame from base 1. Trimming costs V 3 bases and J 4 bases, and their ends lie 13 bases apart.

This sample was included in a study of CD8 T cells in Susac syndrome (dated by TCRdb to about 2019). Study-level background: Among the Susac syndrome patients who were sequenced, clinically active disease was present in about 6 and clinical remission was observed in 8 or 9. The study used repertoire sequencing to test whether antigen drove CD8+ T cell activation and differentiation in Susac syndrome. Susac syndrome patients were therapy-naive, on corticosteroids (some also receiving IVIg), or on IVIg alone at blood withdrawal. Overall results and qualifications from the work: The number of individuals in the TCR sequencing and HLA analysis was recognized as being relatively small. In the CD4+ T cell repertoire of Susac syndrome patients, clonal expansion was not detected.

The sequencing sample was made of CD4+ T cells from PBMCs. The TCR originated in a human donor with Susac syndrome. The chain joins TRBV3-1 to TRBJ2-7; TRBD1 is perhaps the D gene, given 6 matching bases. CDR3 protein: CASSHPGVTYEQYF. The sequence in DNA is TGTGCCAGCAGCCATCCAGGGGTAACTTACGAGCAGTACTTC.